Sequencing of this T cell receptor beta chain was carried out in a study of blood T cell repertoires in COVID-19. Overall study context: The United States, Italy and Spain provided the acute and convalescent COVID-19 samples. Nucleic acid was either cDNA or gDNA, and it came from T cells, B-cell-depleted T cells, or PBMCs.

As handled by the study authors: How many nucleated cells were present was estimated from reference gene primer amplification. This table comes from immunoSEQ multiplex PCR, and its TCRdb copy is limited to in-frame clones, with some not included. From that table come the V and J calls and clone size; the DNA was used to work out D and trimming. The sample lists some 76,000 clones; over 70% were seen once. Sequencing was performed on peripheral blood. The TCR was taken from a man aged 50 to 60 with acute or convalescent COVID-19.

The CDR3 sequence: CSASGQVDGYTF. CDR3 in DNA: TGCAGTGCTAGTGGTCAGGTAGATGGCTACACCTTC. The rearrangement uses TRBV20-1 and TRBJ1-2; D gene unclear. Looked up from germline, CDR1 is DFQATT and CDR2 is SNEGSKA (reference sequence). The length of the CDR3 is 12 residues. V was cut by 3 bases and J by 6 bases, with 11 bases left in between.